These T cell receptor beta chains were read from a single sample in a study of cytomegalovirus exposure and HLA in healthy donors. Sequencing used immunoSEQ multiplex PCR; TCRdb keeps in-frame clones, though not all of them. The data hold 78,000 or so clones, with roughly 94% observed a single time. Material: PBMCs. Receptors originate from a woman aged 18-29 years in good health and CMV-seropositive. The CDR3 runs from the conserved cysteine through the conserved F or W.

V gene	J gene	CDR3 protein
TRBV10-2	TRBJ2-7	CASTTTQGQGSYEQYF
TRBV30	TRBJ2-1	CAWSLRGPLPQFF
TRBV18	TRBJ1-5	CASSQTGVNQPQHF
TRBV4-1	TRBJ2-7	CASSQEPGNEQYF
TRBV28	TRBJ2-1	CASNNRGHNEQFF
TRBV5-1	TRBJ2-7	CASSPGPGDAYEQYF
TRBV5-1	TRBJ1-2	CASSLEEGYGYTF
TRBV29-1	TRBJ2-1	CSVEGLAGVYNEQFF
TRBV5-1	TRBJ2-1	CASSLEAEYNEQFF
TRBV7-2	TRBJ2-7	CASRGGATYEQYF
TRBV4-2	TRBJ2-7	CASSQVSRLAGSYEQYF
TRBV28	TRBJ2-7	CASRRDRGVYEQYF
TRBV28	TRBJ1-1	CASSLWQGNTEAFF
TRBV5-4	TRBJ1-4	CASSLTGKRSEKLFF
TRBV6-1	TRBJ1-1	CARSGGFQQGAWVAFF
TRBV19	TRBJ2-3	CASNAGGRYTDTQYF
TRBV6-9	TRBJ2-6	CAQSRKGGDSGANVLTF
TRBV7-9	TRBJ2-7	CASSTTGVPTPYEQYF
TRBV6-1	TRBJ2-3	CASSELRTSVNTQYF
TRBV4-1	TRBJ1-1	CASSRGNMNTEAFF
TRBV4-2	TRBJ2-3	CASSRTGSADTQYF
TRBV7-9	TRBJ1-5	CASSSGQGSQPQHF
TRBV7-9	TRBJ2-3	CASSSGVEDTQYF
TRBV6-1	TRBJ2-7	CASRGTPNSYEQYF
TRBV6-1	TRBJ1-4	CASSGTVSNEKLFF
TRBV5-1	TRBJ2-5	CASSFEYQETQYF
TRBV28	TRBJ1-3	CASSQRLGHISGNTIYF
TRBV7-9	TRBJ2-3	CASSRAAGESTDTQYF
TRBV5-1	TRBJ2-5	CASSLDPSGGQETQYF
TRBV29-1	TRBJ2-2	CSVGLAGANTGELFF
TRBV28	TRBJ1-1	CATNPSGYTEAFF
TRBV18	TRBJ1-4	CASSPEIREKLFF
TRBV18	TRBJ2-7	CASSPSSYEQYF
TRBV5-4	TRBJ2-1	CASSLDLGTHNEQFF
TRBV5-1	TRBJ2-5	CASSLAGNTQETQYF
TRBV19	TRBJ2-1	CASSELGTRGNEQFF
TRBV4-1	TRBJ1-6	CASSHPSTGNRDSPLHF
TRBV9	TRBJ1-5	CASSVEAGSQPQHF
TRBV12-2	TRBJ1-2	CASRLARRAGSSGYTF
TRBV7-6	TRBJ2-5	CASSATGTGGLTYQETQYF
TRBV5-5	TRBJ2-2	CASSLGTRERTGELFF
TRBV18	TRBJ1-2	CASSPSTGHGYGYTF
TRBV6-4	TRBJ2-3	CASSDGGAGDTQYF
TRBV5-8	TRBJ1-2	CASSDDPRQNVYGYTF
TRBV6-5	TRBJ2-7	CASSLGTSGSYEQYF
TRBV4-2	TRBJ2-7	CASSLTWTSGRPEQYF
TRBV5-1	TRBJ1-2	CASRRTDNYGYTF
TRBV6-6	TRBJ1-5	CAAQVRGGLSNQPQHF
TRBV5-6	TRBJ2-1	CASSLRRAYNEQFF
TRBV15	TRBJ2-1	CATSRDKSEQFF
TRBV2	TRBJ1-2	CASSPGQGGYTF
TRBV27	TRBJ1-1	CASSPRGPSTEAFF
TRBV29-1	TRBJ1-2	CSVLTGNYGYTF
TRBV6-5	TRBJ2-7	CASSPASSYEQYF
TRBV15	TRBJ1-4	CATSRPQGLDEKLFF
TRBV5-5	TRBJ1-2	CASKNETTPQQKNGRGYTF
TRBV28	TRBJ2-1	CASRLPGLAGNEQFF
TRBV6-6	TRBJ1-2	CASSYTGNYGYTF
TRBV7-2	TRBJ2-7	CASSQVEGPYEQYF